This passage covers 26 T cell receptor beta chains from one sample sequenced in a study of T cells in localized non-small cell lung cancer. Method: immunoSEQ multiplex PCR; TCRdb's copy keeps in-frame clones and lacks some. The sample records around 96,000 clones, roughly 91% being singletons. The sequenced sample was PBMCs, obtained before any cancer treatment. These receptors all come from a woman aged 35 to 69 with stage II squamous cell lung carcinoma.

The rearrangement links TRBV27 to TRBJ2-2; no firm D call. In germline, CDR1 is MNHEY, CDR2 SMNVEV (reference sequence). The length of the CDR3 is 14 residues. V shed 10 bases and J shed 4 bases, with 16 bases lying between them. The CDR3, as DNA: TGTGCCACCCGTCCCTTGACCGGCACCGGGGAGCTGTTTTTT. It yields the protein CATRPLTGTGELFF.

The chain joins TRBV7-9 to TRBJ1-1, with 9 nucleotides matching TRBD1. Unmatched junction bases numbered 7, after V lost 1 base and J lost 10 bases. This CDR3 is 14 amino acids long. The germline V gene has CDR1 SEHNR and CDR2 FQNEAQ (reference sequence). CDR3 DNA: TGTGCCAGCAGCTTAGGGGGACAGGGCGCCACAGCTTTCTTT. Translated: CASSLGGQGATAFF. Filled out from reference TRBV7-9 and TRBJ1-1, the complete variable domain reads DTGVSQNPRHKITKRGQNVTFRCDPISEHNRLYWYRQTLGQGPEFLTYFQNEAQLEKSRLLSDRFSAERPKGSFSTLEIQRTEQGDSAMYLCASSLGGQGATAFFGQGTRLTVV.

This chain connects TRBV19 to TRBJ2-7, with 9 bases lining up with TRBD1. Germline-derived CDR1 and CDR2 are LNHDA and SQIVND (reference sequence). Trimming removed 5 bases from V and 0 bases from J; junction bases left unmatched: 5. This CDR3 region has 15 residues. CDR3 protein: CASSAPGQGSYEQYF. CDR3 nucleotide sequence: TGTGCCAGTAGTGCCCCGGGACAGGGCTCCTACGAGCAGTACTTC.

There are a few counts of this clone. The CDR3 loop reads CASSEQGRRQPQHF. Here the CDR3 DNA reads TGTGCCAGCAGTGAACAGGGTCGGCGACAGCCCCAGCATTTT. The chain carries TRBV2 and TRBJ1-5; a possible D gene is TRBD1 (5 bases). CDR1 is SNHLY, CDR2 FYNNEI, per germline. The CDR3 sequence is 14 residues long. Trimming removed 2 bases at V and 7 bases at J, with 12 bases between.

The rearrangement joins TRBV6-4 to TRBJ1-5; D is undetermined. V was trimmed by 4 bases and J by 4 bases, leaving 8 bases between them. CDR3 size: 13 residues. CDR1 is MRHNA and CDR2 is SNTAGT in the germline V gene. CDR3 DNA sequence: TGTGCCAGCAGTGCGAAACAGAATCAGCCCCAGCATTTT. It yields the protein CASSAKQNQPQHF.

CDR3 in amino acids: CASRREPANEQFF. Here the CDR3 DNA reads TGCGCCAGCCGGCGGGAGCCCGCCAATGAGCAGTTCTTC. The chain has TRBV5-1 and TRBJ2-1; 7 nucleotides align to TRBD2. With 7 bases clipped from V and 6 bases from J, the junction kept 7 bases outside the gene matches. Germline lookup yields CDR1 SGHRS and CDR2 YFSETQ. CDR3 length: 13 residues.

The rearrangement joins TRBV4-1 to TRBJ2-2; D is tentatively TRBD1 or TRBD2 (5 bases each). Trimming took off 1 base at V and 2 bases at J, with 11 bases between the two ends. The CDR3 loop spans 16 amino acids. CDR1 MGHRA and CDR2 YSYEKL come from the germline V gene. This chain's CDR3 is CASSQVRGPNTGELFF. CDR3 nucleotide sequence: TGCGCCAGCAGCCAAGTACGGGGACCTAACACCGGGGAGCTGTTTTTT.

This chain connects TRBV28 to TRBJ2-7; the D gene is possibly TRBD2 (5 bases). Germline loops: CDR1 MDHEN, CDR2 SYDVKM. The CDR3 length is 14 residues. Deletions cut 5 bases from V and 0 bases from J, with 11 bases between. For the CDR3, the DNA is TGTGCCAGCAGTATTGACGGGGACTCCTACGAGCAGTACTTC. Amino acid sequence: CASSIDGDSYEQYF.

V gene TRBV7-9 combines with J gene TRBJ2-5, with D unresolved. The CDR3 consists of 10 residues. V was shortened by 6 bases and J by 4 bases, with 3 bases between the two germline ends. Per the germline V gene, CDR1 is SEHNR and CDR2 is FQNEAQ (reference sequence). Written as DNA, the CDR3 is TGTGCCAGCAGAGGAGAGACCCAGTACTTC. This encodes CASRGETQYF.

The chain joins TRBV10-1 to TRBJ2-2; 8 bases align to TRBD2. CDR1 and CDR2 from the germline V gene are WNHNN and SYGVQD (reference sequence). There are 15 residues in the CDR3. V shed 8 bases, J shed 0 bases, and the junction held 5 bases outside the gene matches. CDR3 sequence (DNA): TGCGCCAGCTCCCGGGAGGGCCCGAACACCGGGGAGCTGTTTTTT. Protein product: CASSREGPNTGELFF.

The chain is built from TRBV2 and TRBJ1-4; no clear D. Looked up from germline, CDR1 is SNHLY and CDR2 is FYNNEI. The CDR3 runs to 11 residues. With 7 bases removed from V and 6 bases from J, the gap between germline ends came to 6 bases. DNA for the CDR3: TGTGCCAGCAAGCGAGATGAAAAACTGTTTTTT. Translated: CASKRDEKLFF.

The genes are TRBV14 and TRBJ2-1; D unresolved. Trimming stripped 2 bases from V and 11 bases from J, with 7 bases between. The CDR3 runs 11 residues. Germline lookup yields CDR1 SGHDN and CDR2 FVKESK. The CDR3 region has the DNA TGTGCCAGCAGCCAAACCTTGCAGCAGTTCTTC. Its protein is CASSQTLQQFF.

This clone was counted once. The V gene is TRBV29-1, the J gene TRBJ2-7; maybe TRBD1 (5 bases). V was clipped by 0 bases and J by 6 bases, with 24 bases between them. Looked up from germline, CDR1 is SQVTM and CDR2 is ANQGSEA. This CDR3 region has 17 residues. CDR3 coding DNA: TGCAGCGTTGAAGAGGGGTGGGGAAAGGGGTCTAAGGGCGAGCAGTACTTC. It encodes CSVEEGWGKGSKGEQYF.

V usage is TRBV28 and J usage is TRBJ2-1; 7 bases align to TRBD2. The ends lost 7 bases at V and 3 bases at J; junction bases unmatched: 9. CDR3 size: 15 residues. The germline V gene encodes CDR1 MDHEN and CDR2 SYDVKM. The CDR3 region is CASNGSGRHYNEQFF. The CDR3 DNA reads TGTGCCAGCAACGGATCCGGGAGGCACTACAATGAGCAGTTCTTC.

This rearrangement joins TRBV7-2 to TRBJ1-2, with D possibly TRBD1 on 6 matching bases. Trimming removed 5 bases from V and 0 bases from J, with 16 bases in between. Looked up from germline, CDR1 is SGHTA and CDR2 is FQGNSA. The CDR3 is 16 residues long. For the CDR3, the DNA is TGTGCCAGCAGCCGAGGCCCCGCAGGGGCTAACTATGGCTACACCTTC. Residues: CASSRGPAGANYGYTF.

This clone was seen only a few times. This sample also contains other DNA sequences that code for the same CDR3. This chain joins TRBV5-1 and TRBJ2-7; the D is unclear. The V end was cut by 0 bases, the J end by 4 bases, with 2 bases between. CDR3 length: 11 residues. The V gene's germline CDR1 is SGHRS and CDR2 YFSETQ. Here the CDR3 reads CASSLGYEQYF. DNA for the CDR3: TGCGCCAGCAGCTTGGGGTACGAGCAGTACTTC.

The chain links TRBV2 to TRBJ2-1, with 8 bases fitting TRBD2. J lost 4 bases, V lost 6 bases, and 11 bases had no gene match. The CDR3 runs to 16 residues. CDR1 is SNHLY, CDR2 FYNNEI, per germline. The CDR3 reads CASSPPGLGVYNEQFF. The CDR3 DNA reads TGTGCCAGCAGCCCCCCGGGACTAGGGGTGTACAATGAGCAGTTCTTC.

V and J are TRBV29-1 and TRBJ1-2; D is possibly TRBD1 (6 bases). With 6 bases removed from V and 0 bases from J, the gap between germline ends came to 20 bases. Germline V lookup: CDR1 SQVTM, CDR2 ANQGSEA. The length of the CDR3 is 16 residues. CDR3 region: CSVARVGQTPNYGYTF. The CDR3 bases are TGCAGCGTAGCTAGGGTTGGACAGACACCTAACTATGGCTACACCTTC.

This clone was picked up a small number of times. This chain links TRBV19 with TRBJ1-4; weak D call: TRBD1 (6 bases). The V end was cut by 7 bases, the J end by 8 bases, with 17 bases between. The CDR3 is made up of 14 amino acids. In germline, CDR1 is LNHDA, CDR2 SQIVND (reference sequence). CDR3 protein: CASMGDIRTEKLFF. The CDR3 DNA reads as TGTGCCAGTATGGGGGACATCCGGACCGAAAAACTGTTTTTT.

This clone has just one count. The chain employs TRBV28 and TRBJ2-2; D possibly uses TRBD1 or TRBD2 (5 bases each). Germline V gene data show CDR1 as MDHEN and CDR2 as SYDVKM. The CDR3 is made up of 13 amino acids. Deletions cut 2 bases from V and 5 bases from J, with 6 bases between. The CDR3 protein is CASSLEGTGELFF. The CDR3 nucleotides are TGTGCCAGCAGTTTAGAGGGGACCGGGGAGCTGTTTTTT.

The V gene is TRBV5-1, the J gene TRBJ2-7, with D tentatively TRBD1 (6 bases). The V end was cut by 4 bases, the J end by 1 base, with 18 bases between. This CDR3 has 16 amino acids. The germline gives CDR1 SGHRS, CDR2 YFSETQ. The CDR3 sequence is CASSASQGRKSYEQYF. CDR3 sequence (DNA): TGCGCCAGCAGCGCCTCTCAGGGGAGAAAATCCTACGAGCAGTACTTC.

There are a few counts of this clone. The V gene is TRBV5-4, the J gene TRBJ2-2; D unclear. Germline V lookup: CDR1 SGHNT, CDR2 YYREEE (reference sequence). Trimming removed 4 bases at V and 6 bases at J, with 7 bases between. The CDR3 length is 12 residues. CDR3 residues: CASSLIAGELFF. CDR3 DNA: TGTGCCAGCAGCCTGATTGCCGGGGAGCTGTTTTTT.

The J gene is TRBJ1-3, the V gene TRBV11-2, with 11 positions matching TRBD1. V dropped 3 bases and J dropped 2; count of bases not matched to a gene: 0. Germline V gene sequence: CDR1 SGHAT, CDR2 FQNNGV. CDR3 length equals 15 residues. The CDR3 sequence is CASSLGQGAGNTIYF. The DNA for the CDR3 is TGTGCCAGCAGCTTGGGACAGGGGGCTGGAAACACCATATATTTT.

The chain carries TRBV7-2 and TRBJ1-5, with D perhaps TRBD1 (5 bases). V was clipped by 2 bases and J by 4 bases, with 9 bases between them. The germline CDR1 and CDR2 sequences are SGHTA and FQGNSA. The CDR3 totals 14 residues. The CDR3 loop is CASSLIRGNQPQHF. The CDR3 nucleotides are TGTGCCAGCAGCTTAATCCGGGGGAATCAGCCCCAGCATTTT.

The chain's CDR3 is CASSPVAGGDTDTQYF. CDR3 coding DNA: TGCGCCAGCAGCCCAGTAGCGGGGGGGGACACAGATACGCAGTATTTT. The chain has TRBV4-1 and TRBJ2-3; 11 bases are a match to TRBD2. CDR1 is MGHRA and CDR2 is YSYEKL in the germline V gene. V trimming: 4 bases; J trimming: 2 bases; junction bases outside the gene matches: 5. This CDR3 is built from 16 residues.

V usage is TRBV15 and J usage is TRBJ1-5, with TRBD1 identical over 8 bases. The CDR3 runs 13 residues. Germline V gene lookup returns CDR1 LNHNV and CDR2 YYDKDF (reference sequence). The V segment lost 7 bases and the J segment 2 bases; nucleotides outside the gene matches: 1. The CDR3 loop is CATKGQGNQPQHF. For the CDR3, the DNA is TGTGCCACCAAGGGACAGGGCAATCAGCCCCAGCATTTT.